The clone carrying this T cell receptor beta chain was picked up a small number of times. What it binds is unknown. This sample stems from a study of post-analysis software for immune sequencing data. Overall study findings and caveats: TRBV5-6, TRBV5-1 and TRBV20-1 were among four or five TRBV segments more frequent in patients than controls.

This CDR3 is built from 16 residues. The germline V and J ends were trimmed by 3 bases and 0 bases, with 13 bases remaining between them. Germline loops: CDR1 SGHDT, CDR2 YYEEEE. Sequencing libraries made from TCR beta cDNA carried unique molecular identifiers. TCRdb analysed the PCR reads with MiXCR anew, one entry per CDR3 protein. The sample holds 750,000 to 950,000 distinct CDR3 sequences; roughly 46% are singletons and the top ten take 4% to 5%. V is TRBV5-6 and J is TRBJ2-1, with D hard to call. Sequenced sample: blood. The TCR sequence derives from a girl aged 5-17 years with multiple sclerosis. The CDR3 DNA reads as TGTGCCAGCAGCTGGCAGCAACCGAGCTCCTACAATGAGCAGTTCTTC. It codes for CASSWQQPSSYNEQFF.